These T cell receptor beta chains were read from a single sample in a study of T cells in Graves' hyperthyroidism and ophthalmopathy. MiXCR was run by TCRdb on the multiplex PCR reads, yielding one entry per CDR3 protein. The data show 550,000 to 650,000 distinct CDR3 sequences, with 11% to 15% seen just once and almost 6% held by the top ten. The sequencing sample was made of blood. The receptors shown here come from a woman aged 25 to 39 with Graves' hyperthyroidism that later progressed to Graves' ophthalmopathy. Both conserved end residues are part of each CDR3. The D gene is left open where the match is weak. Size is stated for part of the rows, as once, few or many counts, or as a class when the clone is expanded.

size,J,D,V,DNA,CDR3
NA,TRBJ2-7,NA,TRBV5-6,TGTGCCAGCAGCTTGGAACAGAAGTGGTTCTACGACCAGTACTTC,CASSLEQKWFYDQYF
many,TRBJ2-3,TRBD2,TRBV20-1,TGCAGTGCTTCCCGACTAGCGGGAGAACCGGATACGCAGTATTTT,CSASRLAGEPDTQYF
many,TRBJ1-4,TRBD1,TRBV12-3/TRBV12-4,TGTGCCAGCAGCAACCCCGGGACAGGGCACGAAAAACTGTTTTTT,CASSNPGTGHEKLFF
many,TRBJ2-5,NA,TRBV20-1,TGCAGTGCTAGAGATAAGGGGTACCAAGAGACCCAGTACTTC,CSARDKGYQETQYF
NA,TRBJ1-5,NA,TRBV28,TGTGCCAGCAGTTCCAACCTCAGAGGTAGCAATCAGCCCCAGCATTTT,CASSSNLRGSNQPQHF
once,TRBJ1-2,TRBD1,TRBV9,TGTGCCAGCAGCGTAGGGACAGGGATTAACTATGGCTACACCTTC,CASSVGTGINYGYTF
NA,TRBJ1-4,NA,TRBV7-9,TGTGCCAGCAGCTTAGCGGTGGGCTCTGGGGGAAAACTGTTTTTT,CASSLAVGSGGKLFF
many,TRBJ2-3,NA,TRBV5-6,TGTGCCAGCAGCTTGGGGCAGCCCGACTGGGGCACAGATACGCAGTATTTT,CASSLGQPDWGTDTQYF
few,TRBJ1-1,NA,TRBV6-2/TRBV6-3,TGTGCCAGCAGTTACCCCCACGCGGCACAGCAGAACACTGAAGCTTTCTTT,CASSYPHAAQQNTEAFF
NA,TRBJ2-5,NA,TRBV6-2/TRBV6-3,TGTGCCAGCAAAGGGGATACGTCCCACCAAGAGACCCAGTACTTC,CASKGDTSHQETQYF
many,TRBJ2-1,NA,TRBV2,TGTGCCAGCAGTGAAAGGTTCGAGACAGAGAGCTACAATGAGCAGTTCTTC,CASSERFETESYNEQFF
many,TRBJ1-1,TRBD1,TRBV30,TGTGCCTGGAGTGTACTCAGGGGGCTCGCTGAAGCTTTCTTT,CAWSVLRGLAEAFF
many,TRBJ2-3,TRBD2,TRBV29-1,TGCAGCGTTGAAGTTTCTAGCGGGATAGCAGATACGCAGTATTTT,CSVEVSSGIADTQYF
NA,TRBJ1-4,NA,TRBV6-1,TGTGCCAGCAGTGAAGGGGCAGGGTCGCATGAAAAACTGTTTTTT,CASSEGAGSHEKLFF
NA,TRBJ2-7,NA,TRBV11-1,TGTGCCAGCAGCTCAGACCTAGTTGTGGTCTACGAGCAGTACTTC,CASSSDLVVVYEQYF
many,TRBJ2-1,NA,TRBV30,TGTGCCTGGGGGGACATACCCCAGTTCTTC,CAWGDIPQFF
NA,TRBJ1-5,NA,TRBV19,TGTGCCAGTACAGGGGATTATAGCAATCAGCCCCAGCATTTT,CASTGDYSNQPQHF
NA,TRBJ1-1,NA,TRBV6-5,TGTGCCAGCAGTTACTCGTGGACCGCCGACCGTGAAGCTTTCTTT,CASSYSWTADREAFF
NA,TRBJ1-1,NA,TRBV20-1,TGCAGTGCTTTTTCAACAGGGTCTTTGATGGGTACTGAAGCTTTCTTT,CSAFSTGSLMGTEAFF
NA,TRBJ1-5,TRBD1,TRBV4-2,TGTGCCAGCAGCCAAGATCACGGACAGGGGCATCAGCCCCAGCATTTT,CASSQDHGQGHQPQHF
many,TRBJ1-1,TRBD1,TRBV27,TGTGCCAGCAGTTTGACAGGGGTGACGATGAACACTGAAGCTTTCTTT,CASSLTGVTMNTEAFF
NA,TRBJ1-6,TRBD1,TRBV2,TGTGCCAGCAACGGACAGGGCAATTCACCCCTCCACTTT,CASNGQGNSPLHF
few,TRBJ2-2,NA,TRBV7-3,TGTGCCAGCTCAGCCCAGGGGGGCGCCGGGGAGCTGTTTTTT,CASSAQGGAGELFF
few,TRBJ2-5,TRBD2,TRBV9,TGTGCCAGCAGCGTCCAAGGGGCTAGCGGGAGCCAGCAAGAGACCCAGTACTTC,CASSVQGASGSQQETQYF
NA,TRBJ1-2,NA,TRBV7-2,TGTGCCAGCAGCCCCGCAGCCAGGGACTACACCTTC,CASSPAARDYTF
many,TRBJ2-3,NA,TRBV12-3/TRBV12-4,TGTGCCAGCAGCCTCGGACCTCAAGCCTCCACAGATACGCAGTATTTT,CASSLGPQASTDTQYF
many,TRBJ1-2,TRBD1,TRBV5-1,TGCGCCAGCAGCCCCGACCGGACAGGGGCGACTAACTATGGCTACACCTTC,CASSPDRTGATNYGYTF
many,TRBJ2-2,TRBD2,TRBV9,TGTGCCAGCAGTGACCTCTCACGGGAGGAGGGCGGGGAGCTGTTTTTT,CASSDLSREEGGELFF
many,TRBJ2-5,NA,TRBV27,TGTGCCAGCAGTTCCACCCCGGGGAGCGAGGAGGAGGAGACCCAGTACTTC,CASSSTPGSEEEETQYF
few,TRBJ2-3,NA,TRBV4-3,TGCGCCAGCAGCCAAGATATAACGGGAGAGGGCGGCACAGATACGCAGTATTTT,CASSQDITGEGGTDTQYF
many,TRBJ1-3,NA,TRBV12-3/TRBV12-4,TGTGCCAGCAGGCCGGTAGGCAGCTCTGGAAACACCATATATTTT,CASRPVGSSGNTIYF
NA,TRBJ2-4,NA,TRBV29-1,TGCAGCGCCCTGCAAGCTTACGCCAAAAACATTCAGTACTTC,CSALQAYAKNIQYF
once,TRBJ2-2,NA,TRBV6-5,TGTGCCAGCAGTTACAGTACGGGAAGCACCGGGGAGCTGTTTTTT,CASSYSTGSTGELFF
once,TRBJ2-1,NA,TRBV15,TGTGCCACCAGCAGAGATTGGGGAACGAACAATGAGCAGTTCTTC,CATSRDWGTNNEQFF
many,TRBJ1-1,TRBD1,TRBV3-1,TGTGCCAGCAGCCAATCGGGACAGTTGAACACTGAAGCTTTCTTT,CASSQSGQLNTEAFF
NA,TRBJ2-4,NA,TRBV19,TGTGCCAGTAAGGAGGCTGAGAGGTTTCTGGCCAAAAACATTCAGTACTTC,CASKEAERFLAKNIQYF
few,TRBJ2-7,TRBD2,TRBV24-1,TGTGCCACCGTCTGTCCGGGACTAGCGTCCTACGAGCAGTACTTC,CATVCPGLASYEQYF
many,TRBJ2-5,NA,TRBV12-5,TGTGCTAGTGAAAAGGACAGCAGCGGAGGGGGGGAGACCCAGTACTTC,CASEKDSSGGGETQYF
NA,TRBJ1-5,TRBD1,TRBV28,TGTGCCAGCAGCACGACAGGGCCCAGCAATCAGCCCCAGCATTTT,CASSTTGPSNQPQHF
many,TRBJ2-6,NA,TRBV27,TGTGCCAGCAGACCCGGGTCGATCTCTGGGGCCAACGTCCTGACTTTC,CASRPGSISGANVLTF
few,TRBJ1-5,NA,TRBV2,TGTGCCAGCAGTGAAGCCTTAAGTAGCAGTCAGCCCCAGCATTTT,CASSEALSSSQPQHF
many,TRBJ2-3,NA,TRBV4-2,TGTGCCAGCAGCCAAGATAGCAGCACAGATACGCAGTATTTT,CASSQDSSTDTQYF
many,TRBJ1-4,TRBD1,TRBV28,TGTGCCAGCAGCACCGGGACAGGGCTTACAACTAATGAAAAACTGTTTTTT,CASSTGTGLTTNEKLFF
NA,TRBJ2-1,NA,TRBV11-3,TGTGCCAGCAGCCTCCAGGTCACTTACAATGAGCAGTTCTTC,CASSLQVTYNEQFF
many,TRBJ2-1,TRBD2,TRBV10-3,TGTGCCATCAGTGCGACTAGCGGGAGCCCAAACAATGAGCAGTTCTTC,CAISATSGSPNNEQFF
NA,TRBJ1-4,NA,TRBV19,TGTGCCAGTAGTATTCTCGATGGGGAAAAACTGTTTTTT,CASSILDGEKLFF
many,TRBJ2-3,TRBD2,TRBV11-3,TGTGCCAGCAGCGCGGGGGACTTTCAAGCGCAGTATTTT,CASSAGDFQAQYF
many,TRBJ2-3,NA,TRBV24-1,TGTGCCACCAGTGATTCCCGCATGATCGCAGATACGCAGTATTTT,CATSDSRMIADTQYF
few,TRBJ1-2,NA,TRBV6-2/TRBV6-3,TGTGCCAGCAGTCGTCGGTATGGCGAGTACACCTTC,CASSRRYGEYTF
many,TRBJ1-6,TRBD1,TRBV30,TGTGCCTGGAGCACCGGGACAGGGAGTTCACCCCTCCACTTT,CAWSTGTGSSPLHF
many,TRBJ1-1,NA,TRBV18,TGTGCCAGCTCACCCGTAAGGGGAAGGCGTGAAGCTTTCTTT,CASSPVRGRREAFF
many,TRBJ1-5,TRBD1,TRBV11-1,TGTGCCAGCAGCCCGGGACAGGGGCAAAATCAGCCCCAGCATTTT,CASSPGQGQNQPQHF
many,TRBJ1-1,NA,TRBV18,TGTGCCAGCTCACCAAAACAGCTAAACACTGAAGCTTTCTTT,CASSPKQLNTEAFF
many,TRBJ2-5,TRBD2,TRBV2,TGTGCCAGCAGTGATGCGGGACTAGCGGGCCAAGAGACCCAGTACTTC,CASSDAGLAGQETQYF
many,TRBJ1-1,NA,TRBV12-3/TRBV12-4,TGTGCCAGCAGCCTGTTTTGGGAGGGGAACACTGAAGCTTTCTTT,CASSLFWEGNTEAFF